The TCR beta chain under discussion was sequenced for a study of T-cell reconstitution after alpha-beta-depleted transplantation in children. Researchers prepared the TCRbeta library using unique molecular identifiers, the study reports. TCRdb ran MiXCR on the PCR reads and lists one entry per CDR3 protein. The repertoire has 500,000 to 600,000 distinct CDR3 sequences, about a quarter of them found once; the top ten carry approximately 39%. Study findings and constraints: Some patients owed their high day-60 TCRbeta diversity to surviving recipient T cells and thymic progenitors. Expanded graft clones numbering several hundred reportedly gave rise to alpha-beta T cells about two months after transplant.

V dropped 3 bases and J dropped 8 bases, with 8 bases sitting between them. Germline lookup yields CDR1 KGHSH and CDR2 LQKENI. The CDR3 extends over 12 amino acids. The sample holds a few counts of this clonotype. Antigen specificity is unknown. The sequence came from a boy under three years old with Wiskott-Aldrich syndrome, due to receive a stem cell transplant. The chain recombines TRBV18 with TRBJ2-1; D is undetermined. Sequenced here: PBMCs, sampled before TCRalphabeta/CD19-depleted stem cell transplant. The CDR3 DNA reads TGTGCCAGCTCACCCATGGTGGATGAGCAGTTCTTC. This gives the protein CASSPMVDEQFF.